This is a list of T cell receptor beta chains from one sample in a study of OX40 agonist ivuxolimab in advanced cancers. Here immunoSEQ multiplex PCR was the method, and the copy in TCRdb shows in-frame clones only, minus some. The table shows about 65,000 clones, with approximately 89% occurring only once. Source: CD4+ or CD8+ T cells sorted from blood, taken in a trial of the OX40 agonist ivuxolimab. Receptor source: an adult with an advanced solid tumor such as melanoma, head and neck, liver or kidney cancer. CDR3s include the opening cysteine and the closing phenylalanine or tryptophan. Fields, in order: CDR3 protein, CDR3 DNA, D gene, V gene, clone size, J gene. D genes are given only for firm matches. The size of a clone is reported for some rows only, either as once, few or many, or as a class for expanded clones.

CASSPRQGASGANVLTF	TGTGCCAGCTCACCTCGACAGGGAGCGTCTGGGGCCAACGTCCTGACTTTC	TRBD1	TRBV18	-	TRBJ2-6
CASSELGQGQGYTF	TGTGCCAGCAGTGAACTAGGGCAGGGTCAAGGCTACACCTTC	-	TRBV25-1	-	TRBJ1-2
CASSTGTNSPLHF	TGTGCCAGCTCCACAGGGACTAATTCACCCCTCCACTTT	-	TRBV5-4	-	TRBJ1-6
CASSSRIAKNIQYF	TGTGCCAGCAGTTCCAGGATAGCCAAAAACATTCAGTACTTC	-	TRBV11-3	-	TRBJ2-4
CASSPATGDRGGYTF	TGTGCCAGCTCCCCTGCCACAGGGGACCGAGGAGGCTACACCTTC	TRBD1	TRBV18	-	TRBJ1-2
CASSLGGWDYVGSPLHF	TGTGCCAGCAGCTTGGGGGGATGGGACTACGTGGGCTCACCCCTCCACTTT	-	TRBV5-6	once	TRBJ1-6
CASSEDRGDTEAFF	TGTGCCAGCAGTGAAGATAGGGGGGATACTGAAGCTTTCTTT	-	TRBV6-1	few	TRBJ1-1
CASRMGSRTDTQYF	TGTGCCAGCAGGATGGGGTCACGCACAGATACGCAGTATTTT	-	TRBV7-8	-	TRBJ2-3
CASRGAGPQYF	TGTGCCAGCAGGGGGGCCGGCCCGCAGTATTTT	-	TRBV2	once	TRBJ2-3
CASAGQGNSPLHF	TGTGCCAGCGCCGGACAGGGTAATTCACCCCTCCACTTT	TRBD1	TRBV25-1	-	TRBJ1-6